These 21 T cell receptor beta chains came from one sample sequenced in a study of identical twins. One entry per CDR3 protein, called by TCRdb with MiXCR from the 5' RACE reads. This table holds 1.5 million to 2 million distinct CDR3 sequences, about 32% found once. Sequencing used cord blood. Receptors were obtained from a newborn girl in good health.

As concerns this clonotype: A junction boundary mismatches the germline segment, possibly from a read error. The CDR3 region is CASSDTTRSWANVLTF. DNA for the CDR3: TGTGCCAGCAGCGATACGACGCGCTCTTGGGCCAACGTCCTGACTTTC. The chain uses TRBV7-2 and TRBJ2-6; unclear D gene. Per germline, CDR1 SGHTA and CDR2 FQGNSA. The length of the CDR3 is 16 residues.

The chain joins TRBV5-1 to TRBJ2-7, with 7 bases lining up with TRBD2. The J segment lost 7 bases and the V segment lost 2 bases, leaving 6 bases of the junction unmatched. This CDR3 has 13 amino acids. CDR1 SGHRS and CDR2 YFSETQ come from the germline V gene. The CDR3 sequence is CASSLPLGGEQYF. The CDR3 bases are TGCGCCAGCAGCTTACCTCTGGGGGGGGAGCAGTACTTC.

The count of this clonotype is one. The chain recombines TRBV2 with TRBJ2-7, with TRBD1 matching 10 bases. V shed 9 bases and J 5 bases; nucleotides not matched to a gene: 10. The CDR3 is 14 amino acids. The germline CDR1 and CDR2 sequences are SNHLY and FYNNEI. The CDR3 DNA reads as TGTGCCAGTCTCCGGGACAGGGGTTTTGACGAGCAGTACTTC. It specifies CASLRDRGFDEQYF.

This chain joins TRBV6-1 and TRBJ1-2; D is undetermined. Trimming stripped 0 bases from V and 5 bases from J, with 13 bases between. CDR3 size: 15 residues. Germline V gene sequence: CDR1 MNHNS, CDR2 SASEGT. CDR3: CASSEALGSSYGYTF. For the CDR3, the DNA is TGTGCCAGCAGTGAAGCGCTCGGCTCCAGTTATGGCTACACCTTC.

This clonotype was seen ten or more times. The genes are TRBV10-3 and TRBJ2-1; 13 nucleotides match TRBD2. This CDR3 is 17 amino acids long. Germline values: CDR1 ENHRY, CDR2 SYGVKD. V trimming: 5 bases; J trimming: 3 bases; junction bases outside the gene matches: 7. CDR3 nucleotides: TGTGCCATCAGTCCCGGGACTAGCGGGATCTTCTACAATGAGCAGTTCTTC. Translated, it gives CAISPGTSGIFYNEQFF.

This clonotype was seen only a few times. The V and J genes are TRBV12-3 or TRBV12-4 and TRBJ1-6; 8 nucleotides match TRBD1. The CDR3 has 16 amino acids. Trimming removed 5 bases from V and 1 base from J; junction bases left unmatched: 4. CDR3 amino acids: CASSPRTGSYNSPLHF. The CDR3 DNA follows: TGTGCCAGCAGTCCCCGGACAGGGTCCTATAATTCACCCCTCCACTTT.

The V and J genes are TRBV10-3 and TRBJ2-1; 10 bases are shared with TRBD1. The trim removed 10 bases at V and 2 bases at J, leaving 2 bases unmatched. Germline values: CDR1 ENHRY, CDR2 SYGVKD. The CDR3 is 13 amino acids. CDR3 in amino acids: CATGQGAYNEQFF. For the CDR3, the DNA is TGTGCCACCGGACAGGGGGCCTACAATGAGCAGTTCTTC.

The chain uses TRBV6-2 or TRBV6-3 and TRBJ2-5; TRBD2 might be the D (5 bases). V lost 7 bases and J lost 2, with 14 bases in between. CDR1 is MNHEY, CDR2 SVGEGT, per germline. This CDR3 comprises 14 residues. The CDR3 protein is CASTPDGKQETQYF. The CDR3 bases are TGTGCCAGCACCCCCGACGGGAAACAAGAGACCCAGTACTTC.

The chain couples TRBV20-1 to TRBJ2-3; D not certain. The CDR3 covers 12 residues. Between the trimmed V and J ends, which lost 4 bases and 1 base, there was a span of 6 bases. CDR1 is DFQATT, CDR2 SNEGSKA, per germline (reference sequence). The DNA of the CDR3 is TGCAGTGCTAAGTTCCGCACAGATACGCAGTATTTT. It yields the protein CSAKFRTDTQYF.

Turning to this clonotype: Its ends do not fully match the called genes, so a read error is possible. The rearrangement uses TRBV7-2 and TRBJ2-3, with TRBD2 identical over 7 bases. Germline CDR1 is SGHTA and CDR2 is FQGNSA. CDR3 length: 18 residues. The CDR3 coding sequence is TGTGCCAGCAGTTTAGCTCTCCGGGCTAGCGGACCCACAGATACGCAGTATTTT. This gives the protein CASSLALRASGPTDTQYF.

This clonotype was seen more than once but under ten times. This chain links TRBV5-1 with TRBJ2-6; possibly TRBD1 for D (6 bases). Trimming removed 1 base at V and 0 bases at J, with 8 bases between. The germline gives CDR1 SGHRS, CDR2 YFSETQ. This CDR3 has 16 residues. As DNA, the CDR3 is TGCGCCAGCAGCTTGACGACAGGCTCTGGGGCCAACGTCCTGACTTTC. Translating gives CASSLTTGSGANVLTF.

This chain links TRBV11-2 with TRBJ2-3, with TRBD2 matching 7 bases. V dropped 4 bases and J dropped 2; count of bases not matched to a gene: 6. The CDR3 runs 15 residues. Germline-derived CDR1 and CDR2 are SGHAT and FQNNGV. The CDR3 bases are TGTGCCAGCAGCTACCCGGCGGGGGACACAGATACGCAGTATTTT. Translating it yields CASSYPAGDTDTQYF.

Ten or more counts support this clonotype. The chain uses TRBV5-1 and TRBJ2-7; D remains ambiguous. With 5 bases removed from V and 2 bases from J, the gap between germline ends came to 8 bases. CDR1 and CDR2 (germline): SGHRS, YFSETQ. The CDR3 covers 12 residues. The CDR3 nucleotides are TGCGCCAGCAGGTCGGATACCTACGAGCAGTACTTC. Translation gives CASRSDTYEQYF.

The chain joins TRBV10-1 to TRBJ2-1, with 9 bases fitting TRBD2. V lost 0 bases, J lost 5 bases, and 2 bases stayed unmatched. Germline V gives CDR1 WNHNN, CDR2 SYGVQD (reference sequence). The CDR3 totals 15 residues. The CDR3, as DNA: TGCGCCAGCAGTGAGTCGCTAGCGGGGCACAATGAGCAGTTCTTC. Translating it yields CASSESLAGHNEQFF.

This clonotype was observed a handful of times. CDR3 in amino acids: CSARQVPGEKLFF. CDR3 coding DNA: TGCAGTGCTCGACAGGTACCGGGGGAAAAACTGTTTTTT. The V call is TRBV20-1, the J call TRBJ1-4, with a weak D call TRBD1 (6 bases). The CDR3 is 13 amino acids. Germline loops: CDR1 DFQATT, CDR2 SNEGSKA (reference sequence). V was shortened by 5 bases and J by 8 bases, with 15 bases between the two germline ends.

The CDR3 DNA reads TGCAGTGCTACCAAGGGGACGGTGAATGAAAAACTGTTTTTT. It codes for CSATKGTVNEKLFF. V is TRBV20-1 and J is TRBJ1-4; perhaps TRBD1 as D (5 bases). Germline CDR1 DFQATT, CDR2 SNEGSKA (reference sequence). This CDR3 is 14 amino acids long. The germline V and J ends were trimmed by 4 bases and 5 bases, with 14 bases remaining between them.

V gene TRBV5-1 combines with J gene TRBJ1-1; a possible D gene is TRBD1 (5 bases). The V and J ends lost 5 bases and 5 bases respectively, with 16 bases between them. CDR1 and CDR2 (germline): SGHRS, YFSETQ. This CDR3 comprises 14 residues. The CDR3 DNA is TGCGCCAGCAGACATGGTCGGGCAGGGACTGAAGCTTTCTTT. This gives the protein CASRHGRAGTEAFF.

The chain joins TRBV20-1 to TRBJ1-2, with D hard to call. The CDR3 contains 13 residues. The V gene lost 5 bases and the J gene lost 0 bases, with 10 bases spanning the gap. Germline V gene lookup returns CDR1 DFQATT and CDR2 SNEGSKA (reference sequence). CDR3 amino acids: CSAGRITNYGYTF. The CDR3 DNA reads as TGCAGTGCTGGCCGTATAACTAACTATGGCTACACCTTC.

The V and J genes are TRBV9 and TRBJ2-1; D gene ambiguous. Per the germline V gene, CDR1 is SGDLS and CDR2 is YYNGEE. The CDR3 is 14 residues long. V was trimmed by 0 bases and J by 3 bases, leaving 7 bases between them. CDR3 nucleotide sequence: TGTGCCAGCAGCGTAGTACAGAGCTACAATGAGCAGTTCTTC. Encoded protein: CASSVVQSYNEQFF.

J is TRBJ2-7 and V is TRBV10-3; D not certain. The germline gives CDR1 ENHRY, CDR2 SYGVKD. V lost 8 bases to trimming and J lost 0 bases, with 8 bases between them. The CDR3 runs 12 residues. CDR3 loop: CAIGLGSYEQYF. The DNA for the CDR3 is TGTGCCATCGGTTTGGGCTCCTACGAGCAGTACTTC.

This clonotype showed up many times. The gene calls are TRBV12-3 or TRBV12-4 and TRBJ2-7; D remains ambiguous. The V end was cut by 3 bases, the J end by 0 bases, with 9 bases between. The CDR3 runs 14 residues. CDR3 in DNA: TGTGCCAGCAGTTTCATGGTGGGCTCCTACGAGCAGTACTTC. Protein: CASSFMVGSYEQYF.